These 30 T cell receptor beta chains originate from one sample sequenced in a study of control samples from healthy donors and cancer patients (dated by TCRdb to 2018 to 2021). The library was obtained by the immunoSEQ multiplex PCR assay. Here the immuneACCESS table is served through TCRdb, limited to in-frame sequences with V and J called. Missing clones are a known gap in these copies; in checked studies unresolved V genes cover under half, and the rest lacks a known reason. The sample contains about 89,000 clones, roughly 86% of them found a single time. 20% to 25% of the sample rests with the top ten. Source material: blood. Receptor source: a man younger than 40 in good health.

DNA of the CDR3: TGTGCCAGCAAGACTGGACAGGGCGCTGAAGCTTTCTTT. This encodes CASKTGQGAEAFF. The V and J genes are TRBV6-6 and TRBJ1-1; TRBD1 matches at 8 bases. This CDR3 is built from 13 residues. V lost 7 bases and J lost 6; bases outside the gene matches: 7. Germline CDR1 reads MNHNY; CDR2 reads SVGAGI (reference sequence).

The rearrangement uses TRBV18 and TRBJ2-7; possible D gene TRBD1, 7 bases. CDR1 KGHSH and CDR2 LQKENI come from the germline V gene. The CDR3 has 16 amino acids. Trimming pared 5 bases from V and 1 base from J, leaving 18 bases between. In nucleotides, the CDR3 is TGTGCCAGCTCAGGAGGGGGACAGTTTGGGTCCTACGAGCAGTACGTC. This gives the protein CASSGGGQFGSYEQYV.

This chain uses TRBV7-8 with TRBJ1-6; D possibly corresponds to TRBD1 (6 bases). Trimming stripped 0 bases from V and 14 bases from J, with 11 bases between. The CDR3 totals 13 residues. CDR1 SGHVS and CDR2 FQNEAQ come from the germline V gene. The CDR3 protein is CASSLAEGGTLHF. For the CDR3, the DNA is TGTGCCAGCAGCTTAGCGGAGGGGGGAACCCTCCACTTT.

This clone has just a few counts. The chain employs TRBV30 and TRBJ2-7; TRBD1 might be the D (5 bases). The CDR3 has 13 residues. V was cut by 4 bases and J by 2 bases, with 12 bases left in between. Germline CDR1 reads GTSNPN; CDR2 reads SVGIG (reference sequence). The CDR3 DNA follows: TGTGCCTGGATCTCAAGGGGAACCTACGAGCAGTACGTC. It is translated as CAWISRGTYEQYV.

The chain couples TRBV9 to TRBJ2-1, with D possibly matching TRBD2 (6 bases). Germline assignment: CDR1 SGDLS and CDR2 YYNGEE. The CDR3 covers 14 residues. Between the trimmed V and J ends, which lost 3 bases and 7 bases, there was a span of 14 bases. In DNA form, the CDR3 reads TGTGCCAGCAGCGCCGCCCCCGGGGGTAATGAGCAGTTCTTC. The encoded protein is CASSAAPGGNEQFF.

The chain recombines TRBV2 with TRBJ2-6; D remains ambiguous. CDR1 is SNHLY and CDR2 is FYNNEI in the germline V gene. This CDR3 is 14 amino acids long. Trimming pared 6 bases from V and 4 bases from J, leaving 10 bases between. Here the CDR3 reads CASRRYAGANVLTF. DNA of the CDR3: TGTGCCAGCAGAAGGTACGCCGGGGCCAACGTCCTGACTTTC.

The genes are TRBV4-1 and TRBJ2-3; D unclear. The CDR3 totals 14 residues. Trimming stripped 0 bases from V and 0 bases from J, with 4 bases between. Germline CDR1 reads MGHRA; CDR2 reads YSYEKL. This CDR3 is CASSQETSTDTQYF. The DNA of the CDR3 is TGCGCCAGCAGCCAAGAAACTAGCACAGATACGCAGTATTTT.

The chain uses TRBV18 and TRBJ1-6; the match to TRBD1 covers 9 bases. The CDR3 spans 14 residues. CDR1 and CDR2 (germline): KGHSH, LQKENI. Unmatched junction bases numbered 2, after V lost 4 bases and J lost 7 bases. CDR3: CASSLGQGNSPLHF. For the CDR3, the DNA is TGTGCCAGCTCACTGGGACAGGGCAATTCACCCCTCCACTTT.

This clone appeared a few times. The rearrangement uses TRBV5-4 and TRBJ1-5; D may be TRBD1 (5 bases). The CDR3 sequence is 15 residues long. V was trimmed by 2 bases and J by 1 base, leaving 10 bases between them. Germline CDR1 is SGHNT and CDR2 is YYREEE (reference sequence). The CDR3 DNA reads as TGTGCCAGCAGCTTTGGGGGAGGCAGCAATCAGCCCCAGCATTTT. It encodes CASSFGGGSNQPQHF. The complete variable domain, with remaining parts taken from reference TRBV5-4 and TRBJ1-5, reads ETGVTQSPTHLIKTRGQQVTLRCSSQSGHNTVSWYQQALGQGPQFIFQYYREEENGRGNFPPRFSGLQFPNYSSELNVNALELDDSALYLCASSFGGGSNQPQHFGDGTRLSIL.

This clone has just one count. V and J are TRBV5-6 and TRBJ1-1, with D possibly matching TRBD1 (5 bases). The CDR3 has 14 amino acids. Trimming cost V 5 bases and J 1 base, with 12 bases left between them. Germline CDR1 SGHDT, CDR2 YYEEEE. The CDR3 loop reads CASRVGAGNTEAFF. The CDR3 coding sequence is TGTGCCAGCAGGGTAGGGGCGGGGAACACTGAAGCTTTCTTT.

V is TRBV3-1 (or the pseudogene TRBV3-2) and J is TRBJ1-1; D unresolved. The CDR3 has 14 amino acids. Trimming pared 4 bases from V and 11 bases from J, leaving 20 bases between. Germline-derived CDR1 and CDR2 are LGHDT and YNNKEL (reference sequence). CDR3: CASSLHQKTGHAFF. Here the CDR3 DNA reads TGTGCCAGCAGCCTCCATCAGAAGACGGGCCATGCTTTCTTT.

This chain uses TRBV15 with TRBJ1-2, with a weak D call TRBD1 (5 bases). CDR3 size: 15 residues. V was clipped by 5 bases and J by 4 bases, with 17 bases between them. The germline V gene encodes CDR1 LNHNV and CDR2 YYDKDF (reference sequence). CDR3 nucleotides: TGTGCCACCAGCGTCGGACAAGCGGGTGTCTATGGCTACACCTTC. Its translation: CATSVGQAGVYGYTF.

DNA of the CDR3: TGTGCCAGCAGTCTCTCCGTGGCAGGGAGAGCTTTCTTT. This gives the protein CASSLSVAGRAFF. V is TRBV6-5 and J is TRBJ1-1; tentative D call: TRBD1 (5 bases). The CDR3 covers 13 residues. The V end lost 5 bases, the J end lost 10 bases, and 17 bases lay between the germline ends. Germline CDR1 reads MNHEY; CDR2 reads SVGAGI.

This chain joins TRBV18 and TRBJ1-4; 9 nucleotides agree with TRBD1. After removal of 3 bases from V and 14 bases from J, the junction contained 13 bases not matched to a gene. Germline V gives CDR1 KGHSH, CDR2 LQKENI. The CDR3 consists of 15 residues. CDR3 region: CASSPRTGEAPLLFF. Here the CDR3 DNA reads TGTGCCAGCTCACCTAGGACAGGGGAAGCCCCTCTTCTGTTTTTT.

The chain carries TRBV11-2 and TRBJ1-1; no definite D call. V gave up 3 bases and J gave up 4 bases, with 9 bases separating them. The CDR3 is made up of 13 amino acids. Germline-derived CDR1 and CDR2 are SGHAT and FQNNGV. The DNA for the CDR3 is TGTGCCAGCAGCTTGAGCGGCCGCACTGAAGCTTTCTTT. This gives the protein CASSLSGRTEAFF.

This chain joins TRBV2 and TRBJ1-3; possibly TRBD1 for D (5 bases). Trimming took 7 bases from V and 1 from J, leaving 8 bases between them. This CDR3 contains 13 residues. Germline lookup yields CDR1 SNHLY and CDR2 FYNNEI. The CDR3 DNA reads TGTGCCAGCACTCGGGGGTCTGGAAACACCATATATTTT. Its protein product is CASTRGSGNTIYF. Using reference TRBV2 and TRBJ1-3 for the parts outside the CDR3, the full variable domain is EPEVTQTPSHQVTQMGQEVILRCVPISNHLYFYWYRQILGQKVEFLVSFYNNEISEKSEIFDDQFSVERPDGSNFTLKIRSTKLEDSAMYFCASTRGSGNTIYFGEGSWLTVV.

This sequence joins TRBV28 and TRBJ2-4, with D possibly TRBD1 on 6 matching bases. Germline V lookup: CDR1 MDHEN, CDR2 SYDVKM. The CDR3 consists of 16 residues. Trimming took off 5 bases at V and 0 bases at J, with 14 bases between the two ends. CDR3 residues: CASSPQGLGAKNIQYF. The CDR3 nucleotides are TGTGCCAGCAGTCCACAGGGCCTAGGAGCCAAAAACATTCAGTACTTC.

The chain has TRBV4-1 and TRBJ1-4; 11 bases agree with TRBD1. CDR1 is MGHRA, CDR2 YSYEKL, per germline. V shed 4 bases and J 10 bases; nucleotides not matched to a gene: 2. The CDR3 totals 13 residues. The CDR3 coding sequence is TGCGCCAGCAGCCTTGGGACAGGGGGAAAACTGTTTTTT. It yields the protein CASSLGTGGKLFF.

The chain combines TRBV2 with TRBJ2-1, with TRBD1 as a possible D gene (5 bases). The length of the CDR3 is 14 residues. Germline V CDR1 and CDR2: SNHLY, FYNNEI. The CDR3 protein is CATIQGARIGEQFF. CDR3 bases: TGTGCTACCATACAAGGGGCAAGAATTGGTGAGCAGTTCTTC. Filled out from reference TRBV2 and TRBJ2-1, the complete variable domain reads EPEVTQTPSHQVTQMGQEVILRCVPISNHLYFYWYRQILGQKVEFLVSFYNNEISEKSEIFDDQFSVERPDGSNFTLKIRSTKLEDSAMYFCATIQGARIGEQFFGPGTRLTVL.

This clone was counted only a few times. CDR3 in amino acids: CAWSLGVLGPGELFF. CDR3 coding DNA: TGTGCCTGGAGTCTGGGGGTCTTGGGGCCCGGGGAGCTGTTTTTT. This chain joins TRBV30 and TRBJ2-2; the D call may be TRBD1 or TRBD2 (5 bases each). V dropped 2 bases and J dropped 6 bases, with 16 bases sitting between them. The CDR3 has 15 amino acids. Germline CDR1 reads GTSNPN; CDR2 reads SVGIG (reference sequence).

Only one count was recorded for this clone. The chain recombines TRBV3-1 (or the pseudogene TRBV3-2) with TRBJ1-2; D is perhaps TRBD1 (5 bases). The CDR3 covers 14 residues. From germline, CDR1 is LGHDT and CDR2 YNNKEL (reference sequence). V lost 4 bases and J lost 1, with 10 bases in between. In DNA, the CDR3 is TGTGCCAGCAGCCGGGGGAGGAATAACTATGGCTACACCTTC. Encoded protein: CASSRGRNNYGYTF.

The chain employs TRBV18 and TRBJ1-1; D gene unclear. Germline V CDR1 and CDR2: KGHSH, LQKENI. CDR3 length: 15 amino acids. V was shortened by 2 bases and J by 2 bases, with 12 bases between the two germline ends. CDR3 in amino acids: CASSPGREFNTEAFF. CDR3 DNA sequence: TGTGCCAGCTCACCAGGGAGGGAGTTTAACACTGAAGCTTTCTTT.

The chain carries TRBV2 and TRBJ1-2; D might be TRBD1 (5 bases). V was trimmed by 9 bases and J by 6 bases, leaving 17 bases between them. Germline loops: CDR1 SNHLY, CDR2 FYNNEI. CDR3 length: 13 residues. The chain's CDR3 is CAREGIGGNGYTF. The CDR3, as DNA: TGTGCCAGGGAGGGGATAGGAGGGAATGGCTACACCTTC. The full variable domain, in which reference TRBV2 and TRBJ1-2 provide the parts outside the CDR3, is EPEVTQTPSHQVTQMGQEVILRCVPISNHLYFYWYRQILGQKVEFLVSFYNNEISEKSEIFDDQFSVERPDGSNFTLKIRSTKLEDSAMYFCAREGIGGNGYTFGSGTRLTVV.

This clone has only one observation. J is TRBJ2-7 and V is TRBV25-1; tentatively, D is TRBD2 (6 bases). The V gene's germline CDR1 is MGHDK and CDR2 SYGVNS. Trimming shortened V by 4 bases and J by 6 bases, and 7 bases separated the two germline ends. The CDR3 extends over 11 amino acids. Here the CDR3 reads CASSAGGEQYV. The CDR3 region has the DNA TGTGCCAGCAGTGCCGGGGGCGAGCAGTACGTC.

This chain links TRBV5-1 with TRBJ2-1, with D uncertain. Trimming stripped 1 base from V and 4 bases from J, with 12 bases between. The CDR3 spans 15 residues. Germline V CDR1 and CDR2: SGHRS, YFSETQ. This chain's CDR3 is CASSLSAAGYNEQFF. CDR3 sequence (DNA): TGCGCCAGCAGCTTGTCGGCGGCCGGATACAATGAGCAGTTCTTC.

V usage is TRBV5-1 and J usage is TRBJ2-1, with D perhaps matching TRBD2 (6 bases). Germline V gives CDR1 SGHRS, CDR2 YFSETQ. V gave up 4 bases and J gave up 6 bases, with 14 bases separating them. The CDR3 extends over 14 amino acids. The chain's CDR3 is CASSLGGTRNEQFF. In nucleotides, the CDR3 is TGCGCCAGCAGCCTCGGGGGAACCCGCAATGAGCAGTTCTTC.

This clone was detected only once. The chain has TRBV7-9 and TRBJ2-3, with D hard to call. V was pared by 1 base and J by 4 bases, with 3 bases between. This CDR3 is 12 amino acids long. The germline V gene encodes CDR1 SEHNR and CDR2 FQNEAQ (reference sequence). DNA for the CDR3: TGTGCCAGCAGCTTAGTGGCAGATACGCAGTATTTT. As protein: CASSLVADTQYF.

The genes are TRBV5-1 and TRBJ2-3, with TRBD2 as a possible D gene (5 bases). This CDR3 has 15 residues. Germline V gene lookup returns CDR1 SGHRS and CDR2 YFSETQ. V was trimmed by 4 bases and J by 4 bases, leaving 16 bases between them. The CDR3 DNA is TGCGCCAGCAGCGGCTTAGCATTAGCGCCAGATACGCAGTATTTT. Translation: CASSGLALAPDTQYF.

V usage is TRBV4-2 and J usage is TRBJ1-1, with D possibly TRBD1 on 6 matching bases. From germline, CDR1 is LGHNA and CDR2 YNFKEQ. CDR3 length equals 13 residues. V dropped 2 bases and J dropped 4 bases, with 8 bases sitting between them. The CDR3 sequence: CASSQFRGTEAFF. The CDR3 DNA follows: TGTGCCAGCAGCCAATTCAGGGGCACTGAAGCTTTCTTT.

The J gene is TRBJ2-5, the V gene TRBV29-1, with 7 bases fitting TRBD2. The trim removed 3 bases at V and 5 bases at J, leaving 15 bases unmatched. This CDR3 comprises 16 residues. Germline V lookup: CDR1 SQVTM, CDR2 ANQGSEA. CDR3 sequence: CSVDRRSGVAGETQYF. The CDR3, as DNA: TGCAGCGTTGACAGACGGAGCGGGGTCGCCGGGGAGACCCAGTACTTC.